Shown below are 25 T cell receptor beta chains from a single sample sequenced in a study of PD-L1 blockade in urothelial cancer. The assay was immunoSEQ multiplex PCR, and TCRdb's table has in-frame clones only and misses some. This table holds some 680 clones, around 40% found once. The sequences come from tumor tissue, collected before atezolizumab (anti-PD-L1) treatment. The receptors stem from a man in his sixties or seventies with urothelial cancer.

The chain is built from TRBV6-8 and TRBJ1-1, with a weak D call TRBD1 (5 bases). Trimming removed 6 bases at V and 4 bases at J, with 18 bases between. This CDR3 has 15 residues. Per the germline V gene, CDR1 is MNHGY and CDR2 is SAAAGT. The CDR3 bases are TGTGCCAGCAGCCAAGCGGGGGGTGACAGCACTGAAGCTTTCTTT. As protein: CASSQAGGDSTEAFF.

The chain employs TRBV28 and TRBJ2-7; 7 bases agree with TRBD2. Germline V gene sequence: CDR1 MDHEN, CDR2 SYDVKM. J gave up 3 bases and V 7 bases, and 12 bases lay outside the gene matches. The CDR3 runs 15 residues. CDR3: CASTRPAREVYEQYF. CDR3 coding DNA: TGTGCCAGCACCCGACCCGCCCGGGAGGTCTACGAGCAGTACTTC.

This clone was seen only a few times. The V gene is TRBV29-1, the J gene TRBJ2-1; 13 bases map to TRBD2. The CDR3 loop spans 18 amino acids. The junction had 16 bases not matched to a gene; V was cut back by 4 bases and J by 7 bases. In germline, CDR1 is SQVTM, CDR2 ANQGSEA. The CDR3 reads CSVGGKRLAGGRRNEQFF. In nucleotides, the CDR3 is TGCAGCGTTGGGGGGAAGAGACTAGCGGGAGGAAGAAGGAATGAGCAGTTCTTC.

The rearrangement uses TRBV28 and TRBJ2-1; tentative D call: TRBD2 (5 bases). This CDR3 region has 16 residues. CDR1 and CDR2 (germline): MDHEN, SYDVKM. Trimming took off 6 bases at V and 7 bases at J, with 22 bases between the two ends. The CDR3 loop is CASSPTSGASLNEQFF. The CDR3 DNA sequence: TGTGCCAGCAGCCCTACCAGCGGAGCCTCTTTAAATGAGCAGTTCTTC.

The chain combines TRBV28 with TRBJ2-7; a possible D gene is TRBD1 (5 bases). Trimming shortened V by 7 bases and J by 1 base, and 11 bases separated the two germline ends. CDR1 is MDHEN, CDR2 SYDVKM, per germline. The CDR3 is 13 amino acids. In nucleotides, the CDR3 is TGTGCCAGCACCTCGGACACGTCCTACGAGCAGTACTTC. It encodes CASTSDTSYEQYF.

The chain couples TRBV19 to TRBJ1-1; maybe TRBD1 (6 bases). The germline V gene encodes CDR1 LNHDA and CDR2 SQIVND (reference sequence). Trimming pared 3 bases from V and 10 bases from J, leaving 15 bases between. This CDR3 is 13 amino acids long. The CDR3 sequence is CASSIGWGRGAFF. CDR3 DNA: TGTGCCAGTAGTATTGGTTGGGGGCGAGGAGCTTTCTTT.

This clone is judged large (0.1 to 1%). The chain combines TRBV28 with TRBJ1-2, with D uncertain. Trimming took 3 bases from V and 1 from J, leaving 9 bases between them. CDR3 length: 14 residues. Per germline, CDR1 MDHEN and CDR2 SYDVKM. The CDR3 sequence: CASSFVGNNYGYTF. The CDR3 DNA reads TGTGCCAGCAGTTTTGTGGGGAATAACTATGGCTACACCTTC.

The CDR3 DNA follows: TGTGCCTGGAGTACAGGGGACGGTCAGCCCCAGCATTTT. Translation: CAWSTGDGQPQHF. The chain employs TRBV30 and TRBJ1-5, with 7 bases identical to TRBD1. The CDR3 length is 13 residues. Germline CDR1 GTSNPN, CDR2 SVGIG (reference sequence). J was trimmed by 6 bases and V by 2 bases; bases with no gene match: 4.

This rearrangement joins TRBV6-8 to TRBJ2-7; a possible D gene is TRBD2 (6 bases). CDR1 MNHGY and CDR2 SAAAGT come from the germline V gene. V was pared by 6 bases and J by 6 bases, with 18 bases between. The CDR3 runs 14 residues. The CDR3 DNA sequence: TGTGCCAGCAGACCCGACATCATGGGAGGCGAGCAGTACTTC. Translating it yields CASRPDIMGGEQYF.

The CDR3 sequence is CAWRIGSFDEQYF. The CDR3, as DNA: TGTGCCTGGAGGATAGGTTCTTTCGACGAGCAGTACTTC. The chain carries TRBV30 and TRBJ2-7, with D unclear. This CDR3 spans 13 amino acids. In germline, CDR1 is GTSNPN, CDR2 SVGIG (reference sequence). Between the trimmed V and J ends, which lost 3 bases and 5 bases, there was a span of 14 bases.

V usage is TRBV28 and J usage is TRBJ2-3; 7 bases fit TRBD2. Germline CDR1 reads MDHEN; CDR2 reads SYDVKM. Losses at the gene ends were 5 bases for V and 0 bases for J; bases not matched to a gene: 8. This CDR3 has 16 amino acids. CDR3 DNA: TGTGCCAGCAGTCCGCCCAGCGGGGATAGCACAGATACGCAGTATTTT. Translation gives CASSPPSGDSTDTQYF. The whole variable domain, remainder taken from reference TRBV28 and TRBJ2-3, is DVKVTQSSRYLVKRTGEKVFLECVQDMDHENMFWYRQDPGLGLRLIYFSYDVKMKEKGDIPEGYSVSREKKERFSLILESASTNQTSMYLCASSPPSGDSTDTQYFGPGTRLTVL.

This clone has more than one count but fewer than ten. This sequence joins TRBV28 and TRBJ1-3; weak D call: TRBD1 (6 bases). Germline values: CDR1 MDHEN, CDR2 SYDVKM. The CDR3 extends over 15 amino acids. Trimming took off 4 bases at V and 0 bases at J, with 10 bases between the two ends. This CDR3 reads CASSSRQVSGNTIYF. The CDR3 coding sequence is TGTGCCAGCAGTTCCCGACAGGTCTCTGGAAACACCATATATTTT.

This clone was seen a handful of times. This chain links TRBV28 with TRBJ2-7; D remains unclear. CDR3 size: 14 residues. Trimming stripped 2 bases from V and 2 bases from J, with 10 bases between. Per the germline V gene, CDR1 is MDHEN and CDR2 is SYDVKM. CDR3 in DNA: TGTGCCAGCAGTTTACCCCAACTGGCCTACGAGCAGTACTTC. Protein product: CASSLPQLAYEQYF.

This clone was detected only a few times. This chain uses TRBV10-2 with TRBJ2-3; TRBD1 is a possible D gene (6 bases). This CDR3 is 14 amino acids long. CDR1 is WSHSY, CDR2 SAAADI, per germline. With 5 bases removed from V and 3 bases from J, the gap between germline ends came to 12 bases. The CDR3 loop is CASSLSGETDTQYF. The DNA of the CDR3 is TGCGCCAGCAGTCTCTCAGGGGAAACAGATACGCAGTATTTT.

CDR3 loop: CASSPALSGQGLNQPQHF. CDR3 in DNA: TGTGCCAGTAGTCCGGCTCTATCGGGACAGGGGTTGAATCAGCCCCAGCATTTT. The V gene is TRBV19, the J gene TRBJ1-5, with TRBD1 identical over 10 bases. From germline, CDR1 is LNHDA and CDR2 SQIVND (reference sequence). The V segment lost 5 bases and the J segment 4 bases; nucleotides outside the gene matches: 14. The CDR3 is 18 residues long.

This chain joins TRBV11-3 and TRBJ2-2, with a weak D call TRBD1 (6 bases). The CDR3 spans 16 residues. Looked up from germline, CDR1 is SGHNT and CDR2 is YENEEA. V shed 5 bases and J shed 3 bases, with 16 bases lying between them. The CDR3: CASSQLTGSDTGELFF. CDR3 nucleotides: TGTGCCAGCAGCCAATTAACAGGGTCGGACACCGGGGAGCTGTTTTTT.

The chain links TRBV29-1 to TRBJ2-4; 8 bases fit TRBD2. V was clipped by 5 bases and J by 8 bases; unmatched bases: 5. The germline V gene has CDR1 SQVTM and CDR2 ANQGSEA. The CDR3 is 12 residues long. The CDR3 loop reads CSVLSGRDIQYF. CDR3 nucleotides: TGCAGCGTTTTAAGCGGGAGAGACATTCAGTACTTC.

This clone qualifies as large. The junction shows a germline mismatch at one end, possibly a read error. The rearrangement joins TRBV6-8 to TRBJ1-2, with D possibly matching TRBD1 (6 bases). Germline-derived CDR1 and CDR2 are MNHGY and SAAAGT. This CDR3 contains 15 residues. CDR3 residues: CASSDSETGTYGYTF. CDR3 nucleotide sequence: TGTGCCAGCAGTGACTCAGAAACAGGGACCTATGGCTACACCTTC.

This clone is judged large (0.1 to 1%). The CDR3 sequence is CASSLRSWGFGYTF. Here the CDR3 DNA reads TGTGCCAGCAGTTTAAGGTCGTGGGGGTTTGGCTACACCTTC. V gene TRBV28 combines with J gene TRBJ1-2, with D possibly TRBD1 on 5 matching bases. Germline V gene data show CDR1 as MDHEN and CDR2 as SYDVKM. V was trimmed by 2 bases and J by 7 bases, leaving 14 bases between them. This CDR3 region has 14 residues.

This clone was recorded a few times. The CDR3 spells CASSLDRETLWGLPWEQYF. The CDR3 DNA follows: TGTGCCAGCAGCTTAGATCGGGAAACATTGTGGGGACTACCATGGGAGCAGTACTTC. The V and J genes are TRBV11-3 and TRBJ2-7; 7 positions agree with TRBD2. The CDR3 consists of 19 residues. V lost 0 bases and J lost 7; bases outside the gene matches: 21. In germline, CDR1 is SGHNT, CDR2 YENEEA.

Here the CDR3 reads CASTYGGNTGELFF. The CDR3 DNA follows: TGTGCCAGCACGTACGGGGGAAACACCGGGGAGCTGTTTTTT. This chain uses TRBV19 with TRBJ2-2, with D tentatively TRBD2 (6 bases). Trimming shortened V by 9 bases and J by 2 bases, and 13 bases separated the two germline ends. CDR1 LNHDA and CDR2 SQIVND come from the germline V gene (reference sequence). The CDR3 totals 14 residues.

The rearrangement joins TRBV19 to TRBJ2-2, with D maybe TRBD2 (6 bases). V was trimmed by 7 bases and J by 3 bases, leaving 21 bases between them. The CDR3 spans 17 residues. Germline V gene data show CDR1 as LNHDA and CDR2 as SQIVND (reference sequence). CDR3 DNA sequence: TGTGCCAGTACTGTCGCTAACGGGAGCTGGGACACCGGGGAGCTGTTTTTT. Residues: CASTVANGSWDTGELFF.

The chain has TRBV6-8 and TRBJ2-7; a possible D gene is TRBD2 (6 bases). Germline V gene sequence: CDR1 MNHGY, CDR2 SAAAGT. Trimming left V 2 bases short and J 4 bases short, with 12 bases between. This CDR3 region has 14 residues. CDR3 nucleotides: TGTGCCAGCAGTTACGGAGGGGCAGGTTACGAGCAGTACTTC. Translation gives CASSYGGAGYEQYF.

The chain uses TRBV30 and TRBJ2-2; 10 bases agree with TRBD2. The CDR3 length is 15 residues. CDR1 is GTSNPN and CDR2 is SVGIG in the germline V gene (reference sequence). Trimming took 4 bases from V and 6 from J; bases not matched to a gene: 8. The CDR3 DNA reads as TGTGCCTGGAAAAGCCTAGCGGGAGTGTCCGGGGAGCTGTTTTTT. This gives the protein CAWKSLAGVSGELFF. Based on the CDR3 plus reference TRBV30 and TRBJ2-2, the full variable domain is SQTIHQWPATLVQPVGSPLSLECTVEGTSNPNLYWYRQAAGRGLQLLFYSVGIGQISSEVPQNLSASRPQDRQFILSSKKLLLSDSGFYLCAWKSLAGVSGELFFGEGSRLTVL.

The J gene is TRBJ2-2, the V gene TRBV30; a weak D match, TRBD2 (6 bases). Germline loops: CDR1 GTSNPN, CDR2 SVGIG (reference sequence). V lost 8 bases and J 2 bases, leaving 21 bases between the germline ends. The CDR3 runs 16 residues. CDR3 region: CATNPPGSGNTGELFF. DNA for the CDR3: TGTGCCACAAACCCACCCGGGAGCGGTAACACCGGGGAGCTGTTTTTT.